The present T cell receptor beta chain was sequenced within a study of shared clonotypes between healthy human individuals. Study background: There were three CD4 naive, three CD4 memory, two CD8 naive and one CD8 memory plates per donor.

Findings and limits, study-wide: Researchers sampled blood only, noting tissue repertoires likely differ. Among non-shared clonotypes, generation probabilities were lower than among those shared by all four donors.

As regards this clone: Its antigen is unknown.

The V end was cut by 0 bases, the J end by 7 bases, with 15 bases between. This CDR3 contains 14 residues. From germline, CDR1 is SQVTM and CDR2 ANQGSEA. The assay was immunoSEQ multiplex PCR, and TCRdb's table has in-frame clones only and misses some. The sample has 950,000 to 1,300,000 clones, approximately 76% seen once. The receptor was derived from a man younger than 30 in good health. This chain connects TRBV29-1 to TRBJ1-2; perhaps TRBD1 as D (5 bases). Input material: memory CD4+ T cells sorted from blood. Subset of the sample: CD45RA-negative fraction. The CDR3 nucleotides read TGCAGCGTTGAAGATTCCGCCAGGGCTGGTGGCTACACCTTC. Translating it yields CSVEDSARAGGYTF.